This T cell receptor beta chain comes out of a study of immune evolution from preneoplasia to lung adenocarcinoma. Two lung cancer pathologists independently confirmed each histologic diagnosis. Germline V gives CDR1 SGHNT, CDR2 YYREEE (reference sequence). The CDR3 is made up of 14 amino acids. Trimming pared 4 bases from V and 3 bases from J, leaving 13 bases between. Measured with immunoSEQ multiplex PCR; TCRdb has only the in-frame clones, and not every one. Among tens of thousands of clones, less than 85% were seen once, and the ten largest hold around 4.5%. The sample consisted of FFPE invasive lung adenocarcinoma tissue. This clonotype was obtained from a person aged 55 to 70 with lung adenocarcinoma. The chain recombines TRBV5-4 with TRBJ1-2, with D uncertain. CDR3 amino acids: CASSPAPSDYGYTF. Written as DNA, the CDR3 is TGTGCCAGCAGCCCGGCCCCAAGCGACTATGGCTACACCTTC.